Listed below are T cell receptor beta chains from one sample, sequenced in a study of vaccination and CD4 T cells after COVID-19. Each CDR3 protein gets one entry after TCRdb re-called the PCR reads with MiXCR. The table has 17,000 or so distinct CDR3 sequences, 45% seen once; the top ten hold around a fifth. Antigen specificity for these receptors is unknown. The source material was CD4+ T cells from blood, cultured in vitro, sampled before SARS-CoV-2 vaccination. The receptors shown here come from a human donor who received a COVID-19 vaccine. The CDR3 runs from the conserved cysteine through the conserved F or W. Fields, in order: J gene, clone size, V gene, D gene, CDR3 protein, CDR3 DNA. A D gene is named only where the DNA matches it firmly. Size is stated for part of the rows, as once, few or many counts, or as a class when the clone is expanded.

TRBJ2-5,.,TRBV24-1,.,CATSDLSVSETQYF,TGTGCCACCAGTGATTTATCCGTATCGGAGACCCAGTACTTC
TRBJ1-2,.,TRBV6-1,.,CASRPTGGGGYTF,TGTGCCAGCAGGCCAACTGGGGGTGGGGGCTACACCTTC
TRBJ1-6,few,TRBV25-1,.,CASALSYNSPLHF,TGTGCCAGCGCCCTATCCTATAATTCACCCCTCCACTTT
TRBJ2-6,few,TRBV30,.,CAWSIGQNSGANVLTF,TGTGCCTGGAGTATTGGGCAGAACTCTGGGGCCAACGTCCTGACTTTC
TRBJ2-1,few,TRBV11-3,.,CASSRGMTYNEQFF,TGTGCCAGCAGCCGGGGCATGACCTACAATGAGCAGTTCTTC
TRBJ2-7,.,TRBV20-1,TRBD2,CSANLDLAGFLSYEQYF,TGCAGTGCTAATCTTGATCTAGCGGGGTTCTTATCCTACGAGCAGTACTTC
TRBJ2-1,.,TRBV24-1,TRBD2,CATSDLGRDEQFF,TGTGCCACCAGTGATTTGGGGAGGGATGAGCAGTTCTTC
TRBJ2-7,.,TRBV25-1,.,CASSSSAGGAYEQYF,TGTGCCAGCAGTTCAAGCGCGGGCGGTGCCTACGAGCAGTACTTC
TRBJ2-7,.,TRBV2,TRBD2,CASSDGRGGTYEQYF,TGTGCCAGCAGTGATGGGCGGGGGGGGACCTACGAGCAGTACTTC
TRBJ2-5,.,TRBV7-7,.,CASSPGRGIETQYF,TGTGCCAGCAGCCCAGGCAGGGGCATAGAGACCCAGTACTTC
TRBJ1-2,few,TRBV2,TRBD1,CASSPTGGEGYTF,TGTGCCAGCAGCCCGACAGGGGGAGAGGGCTACACCTTC
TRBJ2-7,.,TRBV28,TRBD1,CASRSPGGGYEQYF,TGTGCCAGCAGGTCGCCAGGGGGCGGGTACGAGCAGTACTTC
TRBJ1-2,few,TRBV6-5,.,CASSYDGQGVYGYTF,TGTGCCAGCAGTTACGATGGGCAGGGAGTCTATGGCTACACCTTC
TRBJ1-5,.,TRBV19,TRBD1,CASSRRDRGYQPQHF,TGTGCCAGTAGTCGCCGGGACAGGGGTTACCAGCCCCAGCATTTT
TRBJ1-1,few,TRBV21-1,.,CASSIESVDTEAFF,TGTGCCAGCAGCATTGAATCAGTCGACACTGAAGCTTTCTTT
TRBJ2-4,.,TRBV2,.,CASSGRLAKNIQYF,TGTGCCAGCAGTGGACGGCTAGCCAAAAACATTCAGTACTTC
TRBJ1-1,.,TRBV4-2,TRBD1,CASSHVTGGITEAFF,TGTGCCAGCAGCCACGTGACAGGGGGCATAACTGAAGCTTTCTTT
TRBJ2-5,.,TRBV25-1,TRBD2,CASSEGRVMQTQYF,TGTGCCAGCAGTGAGGGGAGGGTGATGCAGACCCAGTACTTC
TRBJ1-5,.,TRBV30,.,CAWSVRRSNQPQHF,TGTGCCTGGAGTGTACGACGTAGCAATCAGCCCCAGCATTTT
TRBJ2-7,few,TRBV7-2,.,CASSLGVALEQYF,TGTGCCAGCAGCTTAGGCGTCGCTCTCGAGCAGTACTTC
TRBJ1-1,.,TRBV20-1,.,CSASGAELMNTEAFF,TGCAGTGCTAGCGGGGCAGAGCTCATGAACACTGAAGCTTTCTTT
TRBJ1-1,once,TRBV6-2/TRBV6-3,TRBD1,CASSFIRQGSAAFF,TGTGCCAGCAGCTTTATACGACAGGGAAGTGCGGCTTTCTTT
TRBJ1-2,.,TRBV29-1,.,CSVETVVSNYGYTF,TGCAGCGTGGAGACGGTCGTTTCTAACTATGGCTACACCTTC
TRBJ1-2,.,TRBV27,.,CASSLKGRGVGPYGYTF,TGTGCCAGCAGTCTAAAGGGGCGGGGAGTGGGTCCATATGGCTACACCTTC
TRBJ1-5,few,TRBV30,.,CAWSTAFNQPQHF,TGTGCCTGGAGTACGGCCTTTAATCAGCCCCAGCATTTT
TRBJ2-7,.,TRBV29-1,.,CSVLRAQEHSYEQYF,TGCAGCGTTCTCAGGGCACAGGAACACTCCTACGAGCAGTACTTC
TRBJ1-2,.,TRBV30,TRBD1,CAWGTDRGYGYTF,TGTGCCTGGGGGACAGACAGGGGCTATGGCTACACCTTC
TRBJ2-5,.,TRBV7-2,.,CASSANRGQETQYF,TGTGCCAGCAGTGCCAATCGGGGGCAAGAGACCCAGTACTTC
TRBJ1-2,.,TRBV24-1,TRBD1,CATSGTGAANYGYTF,TGTGCCACCAGTGGTACAGGGGCCGCTAACTATGGCTACACCTTC
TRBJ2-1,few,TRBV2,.,CASSEADGEQFF,TGTGCCAGCAGTGAAGCGGACGGGGAGCAGTTCTTC
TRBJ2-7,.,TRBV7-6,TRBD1,CASSIRGGGEAYEQYF,TGTGCCAGCAGCATAAGAGGGGGCGGCGAAGCCTACGAGCAGTACTTC
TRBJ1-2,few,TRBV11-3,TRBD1,CASSFSTGAIGYTF,TGTGCCAGCAGCTTTTCGACAGGGGCCATCGGCTACACCTTC
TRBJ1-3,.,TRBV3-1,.,CASSQYRDYSGNTIYF,TGTGCCAGCAGCCAATACAGGGATTACTCTGGAAACACCATATATTTT
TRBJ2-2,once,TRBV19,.,CASSISPGSGTGELFF,TGTGCCAGTAGTATTTCTCCAGGGTCGGGCACCGGGGAGCTGTTTTTT
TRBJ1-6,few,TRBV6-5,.,CASSYSGREESPLHF,TGTGCCAGCAGTTACTCGGGCAGGGAGGAGTCACCCCTCCACTTT
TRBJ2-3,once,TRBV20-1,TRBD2,CSAALPAGGRTDTQYF,TGCAGTGCAGCTTTACCAGCGGGGGGCCGCACAGATACGCAGTATTTT
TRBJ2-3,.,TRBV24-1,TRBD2,CATSDLAGGFTDTQYF,TGTGCCACCAGTGATTTAGCGGGGGGGTTCACAGATACGCAGTATTTT
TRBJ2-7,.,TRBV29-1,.,CSVAQGNGYEQYF,TGCAGCGTTGCACAGGGAAACGGGTACGAGCAGTACTTC
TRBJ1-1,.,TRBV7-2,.,CASSYQWATEAFF,TGTGCCAGCAGCTACCAATGGGCGACTGAAGCTTTCTTT
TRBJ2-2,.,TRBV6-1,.,CASRPLSGELFF,TGTGCCAGCAGACCCCTTTCCGGGGAGCTGTTTTTT
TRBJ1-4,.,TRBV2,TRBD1,CASRRQGASTNEKLFF,TGTGCCAGCAGGCGTCAGGGGGCGTCGACTAATGAAAAACTGTTTTTT
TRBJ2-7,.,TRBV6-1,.,CASSQRMETYEQYF,TGTGCCAGCAGTCAGAGGATGGAGACCTACGAGCAGTACTTC
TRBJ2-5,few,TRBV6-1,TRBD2,CASSYTSGGQETQYF,TGTGCCAGTTCCTACACTAGCGGGGGCCAAGAGACCCAGTACTTC
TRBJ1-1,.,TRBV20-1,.,CSARARDFLMSTEAFF,TGCAGTGCTAGAGCAAGGGACTTTTTGATGAGCACTGAAGCTTTCTTT
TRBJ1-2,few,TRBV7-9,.,CASSPREGPSNYGYTF,TGTGCCAGCAGCCCGAGGGAAGGTCCATCCAACTATGGCTACACCTTC
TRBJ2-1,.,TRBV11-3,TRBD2,CASSRRGGGSSEQFF,TGTGCCAGCAGCCGGCGGGGGGGCGGGTCGTCTGAGCAGTTCTTC
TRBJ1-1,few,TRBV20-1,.,CSAVRGGRAFF,TGCAGTGCGGTGCGGGGGGGTCGGGCTTTCTTT
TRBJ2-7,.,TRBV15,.,CATSRDKAAYEQYF,TGTGCCACCAGCAGAGATAAGGCAGCCTACGAGCAGTACTTC
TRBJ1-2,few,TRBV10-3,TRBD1,CAISESGTGVLYGYTF,TGTGCCATCAGTGAGTCTGGGACAGGGGTTCTCTATGGCTACACCTTC
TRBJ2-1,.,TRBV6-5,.,CASSYSWGSGGQNEQFF,TGTGCCAGCAGTTACTCGTGGGGGTCAGGGGGGCAAAATGAGCAGTTCTTC
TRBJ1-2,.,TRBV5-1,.,CASSLAIGRRNYGYTF,TGCGCCAGCAGCTTGGCCATAGGACGACGGAACTATGGCTACACCTTC
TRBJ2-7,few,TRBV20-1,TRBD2,CSAASGGTYEQYF,TGCAGTGCAGCAAGCGGGGGCACCTACGAGCAGTACTTC
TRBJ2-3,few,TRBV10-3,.,CAANSGQRTDTQYF,TGTGCCGCCAACTCCGGACAGCGCACAGATACGCAGTATTTT